Each of the 2 T cell receptor beta chains below was sequenced from the same sample in a study of blood T cells in healthy people across ages. Combining a sample-barcoded 5' primer with a J-beta primer mix, a second PCR ran for 7 to 11 cycles. TCRdb re-derived calls from the 5' RACE reads in MiXCR, one entry per CDR3 protein. The profile shows about 1,600,000 distinct CDR3 sequences, approximately 38% of them singletons. The material sequenced was blood. The receptors were gathered from a woman younger than 30 in good health.

This clonotype showed up just a few times. This chain uses TRBV7-2 with TRBJ1-2; D may be TRBD1 (5 bases). CDR1 and CDR2 (germline): SGHTA, FQGNSA. The CDR3 has 14 residues. Trimming left V 0 bases short and J 5 bases short, with 10 bases between. The CDR3 region is CASSLAVREYGYTF. The DNA for the CDR3 is TGTGCCAGCAGCTTAGCGGTCAGGGAATATGGCTACACCTTC.

There are a few counts of this clonotype. This chain connects TRBV28 to TRBJ2-3; D is uncertain. V was shortened by 2 bases and J by 5 bases, with 14 bases between the two germline ends. CDR3 length: 15 residues. From germline, CDR1 is MDHEN and CDR2 SYDVKM. The CDR3 protein is CASSLKLGGRDTQYF. CDR3 bases: TGTGCCAGCAGTTTAAAACTGGGTGGCAGAGATACGCAGTATTTT.